These 22 T cell receptor beta chains share one sample of origin, sequenced in a study of OX40 agonist ivuxolimab in advanced cancers. The data were produced by immunoSEQ multiplex PCR, yet TCRdb's version contains in-frame clones alone and is incomplete. Seen here are about 13,000 clones, 65% to 70% observed once, and the top ten hold approximately 27%. The sample consisted of CD4+ or CD8+ T cells sorted from blood, taken in a trial of the OX40 agonist ivuxolimab. The receptor set was obtained from an adult with an advanced solid tumor such as melanoma, head and neck, liver or kidney cancer.

This clone has more than one count but fewer than ten. This chain joins TRBV12-5 and TRBJ1-1; D gene ambiguous. V dropped 7 bases and J dropped 1 base, with 10 bases sitting between them. Germline CDR1 LGHNT, CDR2 FRNRAP. CDR3 length equals 13 residues. CDR3 residues: CASAPSQNTEAFF. The CDR3 DNA reads as TGTGCTAGTGCCCCGTCCCAGAACACTGAAGCTTTCTTT.

V and J are TRBV7-9 and TRBJ2-7; 7 bases map to TRBD1. Germline V CDR1 and CDR2: SEHNR, FQNEAQ (reference sequence). This CDR3 comprises 15 residues. The junction had 8 bases not matched to a gene; V was cut back by 6 bases and J by 0 bases. DNA of the CDR3: TGTGCCAGCAGGGAAGGGACAGTGAGCTCCTACGAGCAGTACTTC. The encoded protein is CASREGTVSSYEQYF.

The chain uses TRBV5-8 and TRBJ2-7; TRBD1 aligns across 7 bases. Germline trimming cut 3 bases from V and 2 bases from J; bases unmatched to any gene: 5. The CDR3 has 14 residues. Germline V gives CDR1 SGHTS, CDR2 YDEGEE. The CDR3 DNA sequence: TGTGCCAGCAGCTCTCAGGGGGACACCTACGAGCAGTACTTC. Encoded protein: CASSSQGDTYEQYF.

The CDR3 spells CASSYRDSYQPQHF. The CDR3 region has the DNA TGTGCCAGCAGTTACCGGGACAGTTATCAGCCCCAGCATTTT. The rearrangement links TRBV6-8 to TRBJ1-5, with 7 bases aligning to TRBD1. The V gene's germline CDR1 is MNHGY and CDR2 SAAAGT. This CDR3 comprises 14 residues. V lost 2 bases to trimming and J lost 5 bases; unmatched junction nucleotides: 3.

This chain connects TRBV5-6 to TRBJ1-2; D uncertain. Germline lookup yields CDR1 SGHDT and CDR2 YYEEEE. Trimming removed 1 base from V and 5 bases from J, with 9 bases in between. This CDR3 has 13 residues. CDR3 amino acids: CASSLFTNYGYTF. CDR3 nucleotide sequence: TGTGCCAGCAGCTTGTTCACGAATTATGGCTACACCTTC. The full variable domain, with the rest looked up from reference TRBV5-6 and TRBJ1-2, is DAGVTQSPTHLIKTRGQQVTLRCSPKSGHDTVSWYQQALGQGPQFIFQYYEEEERQRGNFPDRFSGHQFPNYSSELNVNALLLGDSALYLCASSLFTNYGYTFGSGTRLTVV.

The chain links TRBV5-1 to TRBJ2-7, with 8 bases matching TRBD1. Unmatched junction bases numbered 4, after V lost 3 bases and J lost 2 bases. CDR1 and CDR2 from the germline V gene are SGHRS and YFSETQ. This CDR3 comprises 14 residues. The chain's CDR3 is CASSYRQGPYEQYF. CDR3 sequence (DNA): TGCGCCAGCAGCTACCGACAGGGGCCCTACGAGCAGTACTTC.

The chain combines TRBV28 with TRBJ2-7, with a tentative D call TRBD1 (5 bases). The germline V gene encodes CDR1 MDHEN and CDR2 SYDVKM. The V end lost 5 bases, the J end lost 2 bases, and 13 bases lay between the germline ends. The CDR3 is 14 residues long. CDR3 protein: CASSPRQWAYEQYF. The CDR3 DNA reads as TGTGCCAGCAGTCCCAGACAGTGGGCCTACGAGCAGTACTTC.

The table lists this clone with a count of one. CDR3 amino acids: CASSAWGKSEAFF. The DNA for the CDR3 is TGTGCCAGCAGCGCGTGGGGGAAGAGTGAAGCTTTCTTT. The J gene is TRBJ1-1, the V gene TRBV28; tentative D call: TRBD1 (5 bases). The CDR3 length is 13 residues. Between the trimmed V and J ends, which lost 6 bases and 7 bases, there was a span of 15 bases. The germline gives CDR1 MDHEN, CDR2 SYDVKM. Filled out from reference TRBV28 and TRBJ1-1, the complete variable domain reads DVKVTQSSRYLVKRTGEKVFLECVQDMDHENMFWYRQDPGLGLRLIYFSYDVKMKEKGDIPEGYSVSREKKERFSLILESASTNQTSMYLCASSAWGKSEAFFGQGTRLTVV.

The rearrangement uses TRBV7-2 and TRBJ1-5; D uncertain. The CDR3 covers 14 residues. Deletions cut 1 base from V and 9 bases from J, with 13 bases between. Germline-derived CDR1 and CDR2 are SGHTA and FQGNSA. The CDR3 loop reads CASSLDGAPRPQHF. CDR3 in DNA: TGTGCCAGCAGCTTAGATGGAGCCCCGCGGCCCCAGCATTTT.

This rearrangement joins TRBV30 to TRBJ1-2; unclear D gene. The CDR3 covers 12 residues. Germline V gene data show CDR1 as GTSNPN and CDR2 as SVGIG (reference sequence). The V end lost 5 bases, the J end lost 8 bases, and 15 bases lay between the germline ends. The CDR3 is CAWGWAGNGYTF. For the CDR3, the DNA is TGTGCCTGGGGGTGGGCCGGGAACGGCTACACCTTC.

The chain employs TRBV7-3 and TRBJ1-1, with 8 positions matching TRBD1. The germline V gene encodes CDR1 SGHTA and CDR2 FQGTGA. CDR3 size: 16 residues. The V and J ends lost 6 bases and 0 bases, in that order; junction bases with no gene match: 9. The CDR3 DNA follows: TGTGCCAGCAGGTCCGGGACAGGACCCATGAACACTGAAGCTTTCTTT. This codes for CASRSGTGPMNTEAFF.

The rearrangement uses TRBV7-2 and TRBJ1-6; D uncertain. The CDR3 covers 15 residues. The V end lost 4 bases, the J end lost 0 bases, and 7 bases lay between the germline ends. Per germline, CDR1 SGHTA and CDR2 FQGNSA. The CDR3 reads CASSSRSSYNSPLHF. The DNA of the CDR3 is TGTGCCAGCAGCTCGAGGAGCTCCTATAATTCACCCCTCCACTTT.

The V gene is TRBV5-4, the J gene TRBJ2-7; D unresolved. V lost 0 bases and J lost 2, with 9 bases in between. CDR3 length: 14 residues. Germline V gene data show CDR1 as SGHNT and CDR2 as YYREEE (reference sequence). The CDR3 nucleotides read TGTGCCAGCAGCTTGGCTAGATTACCCTACGAGCAGTACTTC. It yields the protein CASSLARLPYEQYF.

J is TRBJ2-7 and V is TRBV6-5, with D hard to call. This CDR3 has 10 amino acids. The V end was cut by 7 bases, the J end by 2 bases, with 3 bases between. Germline assignment: CDR1 MNHEY and CDR2 SVGAGI. The DNA of the CDR3 is TGTGCCAGCAACGCCTACGAGCAGTACTTC. Translation gives CASNAYEQYF.

The chain employs TRBV6-6 and TRBJ2-1, with 13 bases lining up with TRBD2. Trimming took 2 bases from V and 8 from J; bases not matched to a gene: 6. This CDR3 comprises 16 residues. Germline lookup yields CDR1 MNHNY and CDR2 SVGAGI (reference sequence). CDR3 amino acids: CASSYQTSGGWDEQFF. The CDR3 coding sequence is TGTGCCAGCAGTTACCAGACTAGCGGGGGGTGGGATGAGCAGTTCTTC.

J is TRBJ2-2 and V is TRBV29-1; D not certain. The CDR3 runs 13 residues. Germline CDR1 and CDR2: SQVTM and ANQGSEA. V lost 4 bases, J lost 2 bases, and 8 bases lay in between. CDR3 DNA: TGCAGCGTTGGGGAAGCAAACACCGGGGAGCTGTTTTTT. Translated, it gives CSVGEANTGELFF.

J is TRBJ1-2 and V is TRBV7-9; 7 nucleotides align to TRBD1. Germline values: CDR1 SEHNR, CDR2 FQNEAQ (reference sequence). After removal of 5 bases from V and 2 bases from J, the junction contained 2 bases not matched to a gene. This CDR3 has 13 residues. The CDR3: CASSPGQNYGYTF. In DNA, the CDR3 is TGTGCCAGCAGCCCGGGACAGAACTATGGCTACACCTTC.

V usage is TRBV6-1 and J usage is TRBJ2-1; the D is unclear. Germline loops: CDR1 MNHNS, CDR2 SASEGT. The CDR3 is 12 residues long. The V end was cut by 6 bases, the J end by 7 bases, with 10 bases between. This CDR3 reads CASSGGGNEQFF. CDR3 in DNA: TGTGCCAGCAGCGGCGGTGGGAATGAGCAGTTCTTC.

The chain has TRBV27 and TRBJ2-1; D is unresolved. Trimming stripped 3 bases from V and 10 bases from J, with 13 bases between. This CDR3 has 13 amino acids. CDR1 is MNHEY and CDR2 is SMNVEV in the germline V gene (reference sequence). Here the CDR3 DNA reads TGTGCCAGCAGTTTGATTCTTGGTAGGGAGCAGTTCTTC. This translates into CASSLILGREQFF.

This clone was observed once. The J gene is TRBJ2-3, the V gene TRBV4-1; TRBD1 is a possible D gene (5 bases). Trimming left V 2 bases short and J 0 bases short, with 9 bases between. The CDR3 contains 15 residues. Looked up from germline, CDR1 is MGHRA and CDR2 is YSYEKL. CDR3 sequence (DNA): TGCGCCAGCAGCCAAAGAGACAGTAGCACAGATACGCAGTATTTT. This translates into CASSQRDSSTDTQYF.

V gene TRBV6-5 combines with J gene TRBJ1-2; D is unresolved. The CDR3 consists of 14 residues. Germline assignment: CDR1 MNHEY and CDR2 SVGAGI. V lost 6 bases and J lost 8, with 19 bases in between. The CDR3 nucleotides read TGTGCCAGCAGGGTCTGGACCGCCGGCGAGGGCTACACCTTC. Amino acid sequence: CASRVWTAGEGYTF.

This rearrangement joins TRBV27 to TRBJ2-1; TRBD1 is a possible D gene (6 bases). Germline V gives CDR1 MNHEY, CDR2 SMNVEV (reference sequence). The CDR3 totals 15 residues. With 2 bases removed from V and 8 bases from J, the gap between germline ends came to 16 bases. CDR3 in amino acids: CASSLALTGYHEQFF. CDR3 DNA sequence: TGTGCCAGCAGTTTAGCCCTAACAGGGTACCATGAGCAGTTCTTC.